This T cell receptor (beta chain) originates from a study of T cell responses to AZD1222 COVID-19 vaccine (dated by TCRdb to the early 2020s). Background for the entire study: TCR sequencing was performed for over 230 trial participants, of whom 207 were given two doses of AZD1222 and some 26 were given two doses of MenACWY control vaccine. Trial participants were enrolled by age into 18-55, 56-69 and 70-plus year subgroups, with about 150, 27 and 61 TCR-sequenced participants respectively. Overall study results and their limits: No day 14 peak-response samples were available, so repertoires were characterized only after the peak T cell response. Vaccine-associated CD4 TCRs spanned the whole spike protein, with dominant responses in regions 160-218 and 743-854. Reportedly, almost half of the unique spike-specific TCRs recognized epitopes lying outside the regions that are mutated in the B.1.351 and B.1.1.7 variants. After two AZD1222 doses, both the breadth and the depth of spike-specific TCRs were significantly higher than at day 0 and than in MenACWY recipients. Conclusions about previously exposed vaccinees were limited because only a handful of AZD1222 recipients were SARS-CoV-2 seropositive at baseline. Participants were mostly white British, with more females than males. The authors suggested clonal diversity may have been underestimated. The 56-69-year group was small, and its depth increase did not reach significance, likely because of low power.

As regards this clone: The specificity of this receptor is unknown. No qualities accompany the bases; no much larger clone lies one base away.

CDR1 is given as SGHVS and CDR2 as FQNEAQ, both from the germline V gene. From the cysteine through the phenylalanine, the CDR3 covers 14 amino acids. The only DNA kept is the CDR3, 42 bases in frame from the first base. V gives up 5 bases and J gives up 1 base, and the segment between their germline ends measures 11 bases. The CDR3 regions of human TCRbeta chains were analyzed by immunosequencing. The authors' analysis ran thus. TCRs in the repertoires were compared against a reference library of SARS-CoV-2-specific TCRs that had been generated with the MIRA antigen-specificity platform. Breadth was defined as the fraction of unique TCRs that were SARS-CoV-2-associated. Depth was defined as the fraction of total T cells that were SARS-CoV-2-associated. Using the MIRA data, each spike-specific TCR was mapped to the spike region that the TCR reacts to and placed in a CD4 or CD8 class. Log10-transformed breadth and depth values were compared by one-way ANOVA with Sidak's multiple comparisons tests. TCRdb limited this immuneACCESS table to in-frame rearrangements with V and J called. A share of clones is missing; checked studies link under half to unresolved V genes, and the rest is unexplained. That table furnishes V, J and clone size, whereas the DNA furnished D and trimming. The sample table holds some 140,000 clones, of which about 86% were seen once. The ten largest clonotypes hold more than 5.5% of the sample.

The intended sense of this specimen's time point label: baseline before first vaccination. Interpreted using the paper, the treatment or condition label stands for: meningococcal conjugate vaccine given as trial control. Vaccinee samples were obtained from the UK trials COV001 and COV002, which included a single-blind randomized controlled phase 2/3 trial of AZD1222 (ChAdOx1 nCoV-19) in healthy adults. For TCRbeta chain sequencing, PBMC samples were collected from trial participants at day 0 and at day 28 after the second dose. The rearrangement combines TRBV7-8 with TRBJ2-5; the D gene lacks a confident call. Source: peripheral blood, taken on day 0 of MenACWY control vaccination. The receptor comes from an adult in good health. The CDR3 region: CASSPGRSQETQYF. The DNA sequence reads TGTGCCAGCAGCCCCGGGCGGAGCCAAGAGACCCAGTACTTC.